These 29 T cell receptor beta chains share one sample of origin, sequenced in a study of a mutant IDH1 vaccine in newly diagnosed glioma (dated by TCRdb to about 2021). This sample's time point label indicates: baseline, week 1 (first vaccination visit). This specimen's treatment or condition label, per the study, means: pre-vaccination baseline after standard-of-care therapy. The library was built by means of the immunoSEQ multiplex PCR assay. TCRdb obtained this table from immuneACCESS and retained in-frame rearrangements with V and J assigned. These tables miss some clones; where compared with another copy, unresolved V genes account for less than half of the shortfall, and the remainder is unexplained. For this sample the table gives tens of thousands of clones, of which approximately 80% were detected only once. About 1.7% of the sample is held by the ten biggest clonotypes. Here the sequenced sample was PBMCs, taken from a glioma patient treated with radiotherapy, temozolomide or both. Source of these receptors: a woman in her forties with glioma.

This sequence joins TRBV6-1 and TRBJ1-1, with D tentatively TRBD1 (6 bases). This CDR3 contains 16 residues. Per the germline V gene, CDR1 is MNHNS and CDR2 is SASEGT. Deletions cut 0 bases from V and 6 bases from J, with 17 bases between. The CDR3 DNA is TGTGCCAGCAGTGAAGCTCGTGGCTACAGGGACCCTGAAGCTTTCTTT. Translation: CASSEARGYRDPEAFF.

CDR3 region: CASSQDWAGHYEQYF. The CDR3 DNA reads TGTGCCAGCAGCCAAGATTGGGCAGGACACTACGAGCAGTACTTC. V is TRBV14 and J is TRBJ2-7, with D perhaps matching TRBD1 (5 bases). Trimming took 0 bases from V and 3 from J, leaving 12 bases between them. Germline-derived CDR1 and CDR2 are SGHDN and FVKESK. CDR3 size: 15 residues.

The rearrangement joins TRBV5-1 to TRBJ1-2, with TRBD1 as a possible D gene (5 bases). The CDR3 is 15 residues long. The V gene lost 0 bases and the J gene lost 3 bases, with 12 bases spanning the gap. The germline V gene encodes CDR1 SGHRS and CDR2 YFSETQ. In nucleotides, the CDR3 is TGCGCCAGCAGCTTGGATGGGACGGGGTACTATGGCTACACCTTC. This translates into CASSLDGTGYYGYTF.

CDR3 bases: TGTGCCAGTAGTATCGACCCTAATCAGCCCCAGCATTTT. Translating gives CASSIDPNQPQHF. This sequence joins TRBV19 and TRBJ1-5; D gene uncertain. V lost 3 bases, J lost 4 bases, and 7 bases lay in between. The CDR3 length is 13 residues. The germline gives CDR1 LNHDA, CDR2 SQIVND (reference sequence). The full variable domain, completed using reference TRBV19 and TRBJ1-5, is DGGITQSPKYLFRKEGQNVTLSCEQNLNHDAMYWYRQDPGQGLRLIYYSQIVNDFQKGDIAEGYSVSREKKESFPLTVTSAQKNPTAFYLCASSIDPNQPQHFGDGTRLSIL.

The rearrangement joins TRBV5-1 to TRBJ2-1, with D possibly called TRBD1 or TRBD2 (6 bases each). Per the germline V gene, CDR1 is SGHRS and CDR2 is YFSETQ. This CDR3 has 15 residues. Trimming left V 0 bases short and J 10 bases short, with 17 bases between. CDR3 amino acids: CASSLESGGHGEQFF. The CDR3 DNA is TGCGCCAGCAGCTTGGAATCTGGGGGGCACGGGGAGCAGTTCTTC.

Here the CDR3 DNA reads TGTGCCAGCACCCAGACAGGGGGCCCCAAGGCCCAGCATTTT. Its protein product is CASTQTGGPKAQHF. The chain employs TRBV6-6 and TRBJ1-5; 10 bases agree with TRBD1. The CDR3 has 14 residues. Germline V gives CDR1 MNHNY, CDR2 SVGAGI (reference sequence). V lost 7 bases, J lost 11 bases, and 11 bases stayed unmatched.

The chain joins TRBV27 to TRBJ1-2; a possible D gene is TRBD1 (5 bases). Germline values: CDR1 MNHEY, CDR2 SMNVEV (reference sequence). The length of the CDR3 is 15 residues. Trimming removed 6 bases at V and 0 bases at J, with 14 bases between. The CDR3: CASSPGRPANYGYTF. The CDR3 region has the DNA TGTGCCAGCAGCCCGGGACGGCCAGCTAACTATGGCTACACCTTC.

The J gene is TRBJ1-1, the V gene TRBV19; no reliable D call. The CDR3 contains 17 residues. V lost 10 bases to trimming and J lost 1 base, with 25 bases between them. Germline V CDR1 and CDR2: LNHDA, SQIVND (reference sequence). DNA for the CDR3: TGTGCCACTCACCCACGGACCCCATCACACCCGAACACTGAAGCTTTCTTT. It yields the protein CATHPRTPSHPNTEAFF. The whole variable domain, remainder taken from reference TRBV19 and TRBJ1-1, is DGGITQSPKYLFRKEGQNVTLSCEQNLNHDAMYWYRQDPGQGLRLIYYSQIVNDFQKGDIAEGYSVSREKKESFPLTVTSAQKNPTAFYLCATHPRTPSHPNTEAFFGQGTRLTVV.

The V and J genes are TRBV5-1 and TRBJ2-7; 9 nucleotides align to TRBD1. V shed 4 bases, J shed 3 bases, and the junction held 5 bases outside the gene matches. The CDR3 sequence is 14 residues long. Germline V gene data show CDR1 as SGHRS and CDR2 as YFSETQ. The DNA of the CDR3 is TGCGCCAGCAGCCTAAGGACAGGGGACTACGAGCAGTACTTC. Protein: CASSLRTGDYEQYF.

This clone turned up a few times. The rearrangement uses TRBV30 and TRBJ1-5; the match to TRBD1 covers 8 bases. CDR3 length: 14 residues. Germline CDR1 GTSNPN, CDR2 SVGIG (reference sequence). V shed 3 bases, J shed 5 bases, and the junction held 6 bases outside the gene matches. This CDR3 is CAWRQDRADQPQHF. CDR3 bases: TGTGCCTGGAGACAGGACAGGGCGGATCAGCCCCAGCATTTT.

The rearrangement joins TRBV6-1 to TRBJ1-3, with D possibly matching TRBD1 (5 bases). Germline V gives CDR1 MNHNS, CDR2 SASEGT. Trimming left V 4 bases short and J 7 bases short, with 17 bases between. This CDR3 is built from 15 residues. The CDR3 reads CASSGRHLEGNTIYF. The DNA of the CDR3 is TGTGCCAGCAGTGGTCGACATCTGGAGGGGAACACCATATATTTT.

The chain couples TRBV6-5 to TRBJ1-2, with D possibly being TRBD1 (6 bases). Looked up from germline, CDR1 is MNHEY and CDR2 is SVGAGI. The CDR3 length is 13 residues. Trimming pared 7 bases from V and 8 bases from J, leaving 17 bases between. CDR3 sequence (DNA): TGTGCCAGCATCTCCGGGACAAAAGGAGGCTACACCTTC. Protein product: CASISGTKGGYTF.

The V call is TRBV5-1, the J call TRBJ2-7, with TRBD2 identical over 12 bases. V was clipped by 4 bases and J by 6 bases; unmatched bases: 11. The CDR3 is 16 amino acids. Germline values: CDR1 SGHRS, CDR2 YFSETQ. Written as DNA, the CDR3 is TGCGCCAGCAGCCCCGGACTAGCGGGGAGAGGGGCCGAGCAGTACTTC. Amino acids: CASSPGLAGRGAEQYF.

The chain couples TRBV5-1 to TRBJ1-6, with D maybe TRBD1 (6 bases). Trimming took 2 bases from V and 8 from J, leaving 11 bases between them. The CDR3 is made up of 14 amino acids. Germline lookup yields CDR1 SGHRS and CDR2 YFSETQ. The CDR3 here is CASSFEGGDSPLHF. The DNA for the CDR3 is TGCGCCAGCAGCTTCGAAGGGGGAGATTCACCCCTCCACTTT. The full variable domain, its missing parts supplied by reference TRBV5-1 and TRBJ1-6, is KAGVTQTPRYLIKTRGQQVTLSCSPISGHRSVSWYQQTPGQGLQFLFEYFSETQRNKGNFPGRFSGRQFSNSRSEMNVSTLELGDSALYLCASSFEGGDSPLHFGNGTRLTVT.

The chain recombines TRBV29-1 with TRBJ2-2; 11 bases match TRBD1. Germline V CDR1 and CDR2: SQVTM, ANQGSEA. This CDR3 has 15 residues. V lost 5 bases to trimming and J lost 6 bases; unmatched junction nucleotides: 8. The CDR3: CSVSLPGQGAGELFF. The CDR3 region has the DNA TGCAGCGTTTCCTTACCGGGACAGGGGGCCGGGGAGCTGTTTTTT.

The chain carries TRBV5-1 and TRBJ1-4; TRBD1 agrees at 7 bases. This CDR3 spans 15 amino acids. Looked up from germline, CDR1 is SGHRS and CDR2 is YFSETQ. Losses at the gene ends were 0 bases for V and 9 bases for J; bases not matched to a gene: 8. The CDR3 coding sequence is TGCGCCAGCAGCTTGGAGGGGGCGCCTCTAAAAAAACTGTTTTTT. This codes for CASSLEGAPLKKLFF.

This chain joins TRBV6-6 and TRBJ1-5; maybe TRBD1 (6 bases). CDR1 is MNHNY, CDR2 SVGAGI, per germline (reference sequence). This CDR3 has 16 amino acids. V was pared by 7 bases and J by 2 bases, with 18 bases between. The CDR3 sequence: CASKGTLLRRNQPQHF. The CDR3 DNA is TGTGCCAGCAAAGGGACACTCCTCAGGCGCAATCAGCCCCAGCATTTT.

V gene TRBV7-2 combines with J gene TRBJ1-2, with D perhaps TRBD1 (6 bases). The CDR3 is 13 residues long. Trimming left V 3 bases short and J 4 bases short, with 9 bases between. Per the germline V gene, CDR1 is SGHTA and CDR2 is FQGNSA. CDR3: CASSFNRAYGYTF. The CDR3 DNA is TGTGCCAGCAGCTTCAACAGGGCCTATGGCTACACCTTC.

The chain is built from TRBV10-3 and TRBJ2-2, with D unclear. Between the trimmed V and J ends, which lost 1 base and 7 bases, there was a span of 7 bases. Germline-derived CDR1 and CDR2 are ENHRY and SYGVKD. The CDR3 is 13 residues long. This CDR3 is CAISELKGGELFF. DNA of the CDR3: TGTGCCATCAGTGAGTTAAAGGGCGGGGAGCTGTTTTTT.

The V and J genes are TRBV7-9 and TRBJ2-7; no clear D gene. The germline gives CDR1 SEHNR, CDR2 FQNEAQ (reference sequence). V was pared by 8 bases and J by 3 bases, with 11 bases between. This CDR3 is built from 12 residues. For the CDR3, the DNA is TGTGCCAGCGGCGATGGCGGCTACGAGCAGTACTTC. Its translation: CASGDGGYEQYF.

The chain joins TRBV2 to TRBJ1-2; maybe TRBD1 (5 bases). CDR1 and CDR2 (germline): SNHLY, FYNNEI. Deletions cut 4 bases from V and 8 bases from J, with 14 bases between. The CDR3 has 13 residues. The CDR3 here is CASSGPGLRGYTF. CDR3 DNA: TGTGCCAGCAGTGGGCCAGGGCTTCGGGGCTACACCTTC.

The chain recombines TRBV15 with TRBJ1-2, with a possible D match to TRBD1 (5 bases). Germline CDR1 LNHNV, CDR2 YYDKDF (reference sequence). V lost 3 bases, J lost 2 bases, and 10 bases lay in between. This CDR3 spans 14 amino acids. This chain's CDR3 is CATSREGRNYGYTF. The CDR3 DNA is TGTGCCACCAGCAGGGAGGGACGGAACTATGGCTACACCTTC.

The chain uses TRBV7-9 and TRBJ1-4; a possible D gene is TRBD1 (5 bases). V gave up 6 bases and J gave up 4 bases, with 12 bases separating them. Germline CDR1 is SEHNR and CDR2 is FQNEAQ (reference sequence). This CDR3 comprises 14 residues. CDR3 coding DNA: TGTGCCAGCAGAGAAGGGACGTATAATGAAAAACTGTTTTTT. It specifies CASREGTYNEKLFF.

J is TRBJ2-7 and V is TRBV5-6; maybe TRBD1 (6 bases). CDR1 is SGHDT, CDR2 YYEEEE, per germline. CDR3 length equals 15 residues. Trimming took off 0 bases at V and 0 bases at J, with 10 bases between the two ends. The CDR3 bases are TGTGCCAGCAGCTTGGTAGGCAGGGGCTCCTACGAGCAGTACTTC. Translated: CASSLVGRGSYEQYF.

This chain links TRBV5-1 with TRBJ1-1; D is ambiguous. The germline V gene has CDR1 SGHRS and CDR2 YFSETQ. The length of the CDR3 is 13 residues. Trimming took 3 bases from V and 4 from J, leaving 10 bases between them. This CDR3 reads CASSSGEGTEAFF. The DNA for the CDR3 is TGCGCCAGCAGCTCTGGTGAGGGCACTGAAGCTTTCTTT.

Remarks on this clone: A read error may account for a junction end that differs from germline. The rearrangement links TRBV27 to TRBJ2-7, with 14 bases matching TRBD2. The germline CDR1 and CDR2 sequences are MNHEY and SMNVEV (reference sequence). The CDR3 is 18 amino acids. This chain's CDR3 is CASSLQRPTSGGDYGQYF. In nucleotides, the CDR3 is TGTGCCAGCAGTTTGCAACGCCCGACTAGCGGGGGGGATTACGGGCAGTACTTC.

Only a few counts were recorded for this clone. V gene TRBV30 combines with J gene TRBJ2-5; 7 positions agree with TRBD2. The CDR3 has 14 amino acids. V shed 5 bases and J 5 bases; nucleotides not matched to a gene: 11. Germline V lookup: CDR1 GTSNPN, CDR2 SVGIG (reference sequence). CDR3: CAWEWAQRGETQYF. Written as DNA, the CDR3 is TGTGCCTGGGAGTGGGCCCAGCGGGGCGAGACCCAGTACTTC. The complete variable domain, with remaining parts taken from reference TRBV30 and TRBJ2-5, reads SQTIHQWPATLVQPVGSPLSLECTVEGTSNPNLYWYRQAAGRGLQLLFYSVGIGQISSEVPQNLSASRPQDRQFILSSKKLLLSDSGFYLCAWEWAQRGETQYFGPGTRLLVL.

The chain employs TRBV4-2 and TRBJ2-7; TRBD2 aligns across 11 bases. CDR1 is LGHNA, CDR2 YNFKEQ, per germline. This CDR3 region has 15 residues. The V gene end was trimmed by 1 base and the J gene end by 3 bases; junction bases not matched to a gene: 2. The CDR3 DNA is TGTGCCAGCAGCCAAGTTAGCGGGGGGGACTACGAGCAGTACTTC. This encodes CASSQVSGGDYEQYF.

The chain joins TRBV9 to TRBJ2-1, with 8 bases matching TRBD2. The CDR3 contains 16 residues. The germline CDR1 and CDR2 sequences are SGDLS and YYNGEE. V lost 2 bases, J lost 4 bases, and 8 bases stayed unmatched. Here the CDR3 DNA reads TGTGCCAGCAGCGTCCGCCCAGCGGGGGATTACAATGAGCAGTTCTTC. Its protein is CASSVRPAGDYNEQFF.